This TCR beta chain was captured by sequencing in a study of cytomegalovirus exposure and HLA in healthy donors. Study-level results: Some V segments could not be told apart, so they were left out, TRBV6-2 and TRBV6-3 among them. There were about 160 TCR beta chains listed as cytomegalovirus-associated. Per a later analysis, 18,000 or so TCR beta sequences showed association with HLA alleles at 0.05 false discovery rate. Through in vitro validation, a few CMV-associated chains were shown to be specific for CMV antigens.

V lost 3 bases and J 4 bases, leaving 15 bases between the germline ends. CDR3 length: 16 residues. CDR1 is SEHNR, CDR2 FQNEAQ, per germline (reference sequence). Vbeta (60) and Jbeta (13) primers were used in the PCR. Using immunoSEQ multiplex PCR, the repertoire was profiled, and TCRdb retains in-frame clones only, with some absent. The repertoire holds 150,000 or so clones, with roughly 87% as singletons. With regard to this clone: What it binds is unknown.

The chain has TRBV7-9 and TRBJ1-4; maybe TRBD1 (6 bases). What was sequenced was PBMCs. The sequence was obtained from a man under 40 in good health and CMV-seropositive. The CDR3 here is CASSFFGKGDNEKLFF. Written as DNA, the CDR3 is TGTGCCAGCAGCTTCTTCGGGAAGGGGGATAATGAAAAACTGTTTTTT.